Below are 9 T cell receptor beta chains sequenced from a single sample in a study of beta chain features in type 1 diabetes. Study-level results: Moderate yet significant TCRB CDR3 shortening was seen in Type 1 diabetes patients in all four CD4+ subsets.

These receptors have no known antigen. Reverse transcription of all isolated RNA meant that expressed TCRB transcripts were sequenced. Some clones are missing from TCRdb's copy, which holds only in-frame ones; the method was immunoSEQ multiplex PCR. The sample consists of roughly 150,000 clones, about 10% of them appearing once. The specimen was central memory CD4+ T cells from blood. The receptors stem from a woman aged 25-40 years with type 1 diabetes.

The sample holds a few counts of this clone. The chain couples TRBV7-2 to TRBJ2-2; no clear D. Germline V gives CDR1 SGHTA, CDR2 FQGNSA. V gave up 2 bases and J gave up 4 bases, with 14 bases separating them. The CDR3 is 16 amino acids. The CDR3 loop reads CASSLYYSVSTGELFF. CDR3 DNA sequence: TGTGCCAGCAGCTTATATTATTCGGTCTCCACCGGGGAGCTGTTTTTT.

This clone was seen more than once but under ten times. The chain links TRBV25-1 to TRBJ2-1, with 10 nucleotides matching TRBD2. There are 15 residues in the CDR3. With V trimmed by 5 bases and J by 8 bases, 9 bases remained unmatched. CDR1 and CDR2 (germline): MGHDK, SYGVNS. Here the CDR3 DNA reads TGTGCCAGCAGTCCTCTAGCGGGAGTTTTGCATGAGCAGTTCTTC. It specifies CASSPLAGVLHEQFF.

This chain links TRBV6-5 with TRBJ1-5; D is unclear. V lost 6 bases, J lost 0 bases, and 9 bases lay in between. CDR1 is MNHEY and CDR2 is SVGAGI in the germline V gene. This CDR3 is 14 amino acids long. CDR3 loop: CASSNSYSNQPQHF. The CDR3 DNA sequence: TGTGCCAGCAGCAACAGTTATAGCAATCAGCCCCAGCATTTT.

This clone was found a few times. This chain links TRBV30 with TRBJ1-2, with 7 positions matching TRBD1. Per the germline V gene, CDR1 is GTSNPN and CDR2 is SVGIG (reference sequence). V gave up 4 bases and J gave up 1 base; unmatched junction bases: 9. This CDR3 has 15 residues. In nucleotides, the CDR3 is TGTGCCTGGACTACCGGACAGGACTATAACTATGGCTACACCTTC. It translates to CAWTTGQDYNYGYTF.

In this sample, this clone turned up a few times. The chain couples TRBV28 to TRBJ1-1, with 9 bases lining up with TRBD1. Losses at the gene ends were 8 bases for V and 9 bases for J; bases not matched to a gene: 13. CDR1 is MDHEN and CDR2 is SYDVKM in the germline V gene. This CDR3 contains 14 residues. The CDR3 here is CASDHRDRVSKAFF. The CDR3 DNA reads as TGTGCCAGCGATCACCGGGACAGGGTTTCGAAAGCTTTCTTT.

This chain links TRBV5-1 with TRBJ2-7; possibly TRBD2 for D (7 bases). In germline, CDR1 is SGHRS, CDR2 YFSETQ. The germline V and J ends were trimmed by 4 bases and 2 bases, with 10 bases remaining between them. This CDR3 region has 13 residues. For the CDR3, the DNA is TGCGCCAGCAGCCAAGGGGGGGCCTACGAGCAGTACTTC. It is translated as CASSQGGAYEQYF.

The chain carries TRBV2 and TRBJ1-2, with D perhaps TRBD1 (6 bases). V was shortened by 8 bases and J by 3 bases, with 10 bases between the two germline ends. This CDR3 is built from 12 residues. CDR1 SNHLY and CDR2 FYNNEI come from the germline V gene. CDR3 sequence (DNA): TGTGCCAGCGCAGGACAGTACTATGGCTACACCTTC. This translates into CASAGQYYGYTF.

This clone was found a few times. The CDR3 loop reads CASSLGRGYQETQYF. The CDR3 nucleotides read TGCGCCAGCAGCTTAGGCAGGGGGTACCAAGAGACCCAGTACTTC. J is TRBJ2-5 and V is TRBV5-1, with 7 bases lining up with TRBD1. The CDR3 totals 15 residues. After removal of 2 bases from V and 0 bases from J, the junction contained 4 bases not matched to a gene. Germline assignment: CDR1 SGHRS and CDR2 YFSETQ.

V gene TRBV29-1 combines with J gene TRBJ2-7; 9 positions match TRBD1. V lost 4 bases to trimming and J lost 6 bases; unmatched junction nucleotides: 10. There are 14 residues in the CDR3. Germline CDR1 and CDR2: SQVTM and ANQGSEA. CDR3 sequence (DNA): TGCAGCGTTGTATCCGGACAGGGGTGGGGCGAGCAGTACTTC. Translated, it gives CSVVSGQGWGEQYF.